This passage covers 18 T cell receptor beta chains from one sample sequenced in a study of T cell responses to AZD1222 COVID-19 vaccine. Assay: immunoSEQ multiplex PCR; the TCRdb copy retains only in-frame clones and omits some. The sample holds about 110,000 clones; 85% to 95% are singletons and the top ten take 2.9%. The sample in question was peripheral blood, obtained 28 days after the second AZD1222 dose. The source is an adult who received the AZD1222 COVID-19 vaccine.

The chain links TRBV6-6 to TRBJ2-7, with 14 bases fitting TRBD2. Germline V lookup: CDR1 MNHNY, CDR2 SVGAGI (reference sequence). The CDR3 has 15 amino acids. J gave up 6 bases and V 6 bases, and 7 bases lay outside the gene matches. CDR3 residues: CASRPGTSGSGEQYF. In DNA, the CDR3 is TGTGCCAGCAGACCCGGGACTAGCGGGAGTGGCGAGCAGTACTTC.

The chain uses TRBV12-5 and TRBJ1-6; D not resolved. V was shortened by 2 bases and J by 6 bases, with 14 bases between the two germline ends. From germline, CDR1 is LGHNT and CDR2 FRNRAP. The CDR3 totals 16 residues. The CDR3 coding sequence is TGTGCTAGTGGTTTGCGCCTGACCCGTAGTAATTCACCCCTCCACTTT. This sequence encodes CASGLRLTRSNSPLHF.

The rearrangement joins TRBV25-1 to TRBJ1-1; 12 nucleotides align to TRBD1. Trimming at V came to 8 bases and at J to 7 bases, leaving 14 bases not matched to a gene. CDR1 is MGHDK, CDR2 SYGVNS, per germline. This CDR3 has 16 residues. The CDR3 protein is CASGDPGQGATGEAFF. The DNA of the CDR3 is TGTGCCAGCGGAGATCCGGGACAGGGGGCGACTGGTGAAGCTTTCTTT.

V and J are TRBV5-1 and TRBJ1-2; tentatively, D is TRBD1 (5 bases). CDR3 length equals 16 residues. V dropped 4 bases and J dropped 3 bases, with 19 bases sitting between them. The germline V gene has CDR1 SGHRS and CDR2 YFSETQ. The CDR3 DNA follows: TGCGCCAGCAGCGATTGGAATAGCAGGGACGACTATGGCTACACCTTC. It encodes CASSDWNSRDDYGYTF. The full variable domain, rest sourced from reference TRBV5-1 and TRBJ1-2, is KAGVTQTPRYLIKTRGQQVTLSCSPISGHRSVSWYQQTPGQGLQFLFEYFSETQRNKGNFPGRFSGRQFSNSRSEMNVSTLELGDSALYLCASSDWNSRDDYGYTFGSGTRLTVV.

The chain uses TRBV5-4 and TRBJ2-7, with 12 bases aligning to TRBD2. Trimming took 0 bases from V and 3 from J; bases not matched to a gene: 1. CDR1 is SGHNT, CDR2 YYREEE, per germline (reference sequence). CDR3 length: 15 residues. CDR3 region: CASSLGTSGNYEQYF. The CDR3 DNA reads TGTGCCAGCAGCTTGGGGACTAGCGGGAACTACGAGCAGTACTTC.

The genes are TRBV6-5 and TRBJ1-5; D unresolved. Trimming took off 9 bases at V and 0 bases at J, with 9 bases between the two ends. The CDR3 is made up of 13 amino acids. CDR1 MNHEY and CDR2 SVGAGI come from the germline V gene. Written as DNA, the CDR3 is TGTGCCAGTAAGGAGGATAGCAATCAGCCCCAGCATTTT. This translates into CASKEDSNQPQHF.

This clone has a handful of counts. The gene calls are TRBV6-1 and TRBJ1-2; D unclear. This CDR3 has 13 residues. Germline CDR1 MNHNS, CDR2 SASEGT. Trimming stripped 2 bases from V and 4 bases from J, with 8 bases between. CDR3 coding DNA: TGTGCCAGCAGTGAAATCCAGATCTATGGCTACACCTTC. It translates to CASSEIQIYGYTF.

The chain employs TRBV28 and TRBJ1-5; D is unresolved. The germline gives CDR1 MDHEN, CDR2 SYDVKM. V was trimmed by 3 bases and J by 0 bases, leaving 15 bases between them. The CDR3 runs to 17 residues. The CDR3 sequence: CASSFRQAPYSNQPQHF. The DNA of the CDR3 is TGTGCCAGCAGTTTCCGGCAGGCTCCATATAGCAATCAGCCCCAGCATTTT.

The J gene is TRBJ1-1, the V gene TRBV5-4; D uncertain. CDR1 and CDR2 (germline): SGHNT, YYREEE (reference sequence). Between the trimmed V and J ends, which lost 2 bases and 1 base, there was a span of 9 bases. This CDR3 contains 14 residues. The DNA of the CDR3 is TGTGCCAGCAGCTTAGGAAGGCCGAACACTGAAGCTTTCTTT. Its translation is CASSLGRPNTEAFF.

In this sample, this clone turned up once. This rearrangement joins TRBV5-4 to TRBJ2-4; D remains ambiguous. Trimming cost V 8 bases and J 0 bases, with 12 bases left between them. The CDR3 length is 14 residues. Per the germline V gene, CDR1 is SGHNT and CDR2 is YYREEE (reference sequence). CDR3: CARQLTVAKNIQYF. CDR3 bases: TGTGCCAGGCAGTTGACGGTAGCCAAAAACATTCAGTACTTC.

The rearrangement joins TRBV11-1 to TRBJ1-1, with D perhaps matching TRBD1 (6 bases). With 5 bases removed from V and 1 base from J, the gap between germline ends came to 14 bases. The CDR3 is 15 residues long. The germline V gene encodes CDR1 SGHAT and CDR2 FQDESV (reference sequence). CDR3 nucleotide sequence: TGTGCCAGCAGCCCCTGGGGGGCAGGGAACACTGAAGCTTTCTTT. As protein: CASSPWGAGNTEAFF.

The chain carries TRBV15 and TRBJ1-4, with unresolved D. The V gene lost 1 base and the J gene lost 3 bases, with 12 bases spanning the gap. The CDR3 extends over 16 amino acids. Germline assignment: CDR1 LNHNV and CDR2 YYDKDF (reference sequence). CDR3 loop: CATSRGTWTANEKLFF. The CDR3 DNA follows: TGTGCCACCAGCAGAGGAACCTGGACGGCTAATGAAAAACTGTTTTTT.

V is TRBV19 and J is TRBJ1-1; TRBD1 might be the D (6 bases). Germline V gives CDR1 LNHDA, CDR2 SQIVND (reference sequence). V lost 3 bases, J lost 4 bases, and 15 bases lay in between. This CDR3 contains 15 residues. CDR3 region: CASSITGGASTEAFF. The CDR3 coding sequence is TGTGCCAGTAGTATTACGGGGGGGGCTAGCACTGAAGCTTTCTTT.

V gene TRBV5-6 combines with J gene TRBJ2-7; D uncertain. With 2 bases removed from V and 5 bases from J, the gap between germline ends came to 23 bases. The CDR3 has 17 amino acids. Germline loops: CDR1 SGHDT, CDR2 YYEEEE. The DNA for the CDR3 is TGTGCCAGCAGCTTTGCCCGACGCTACCTAGGGTCCCACGAGCAGTACTTC. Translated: CASSFARRYLGSHEQYF. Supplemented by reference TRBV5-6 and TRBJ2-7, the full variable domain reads DAGVTQSPTHLIKTRGQQVTLRCSPKSGHDTVSWYQQALGQGPQFIFQYYEEEERQRGNFPDRFSGHQFPNYSSELNVNALLLGDSALYLCASSFARRYLGSHEQYFGPGTRLTVT.

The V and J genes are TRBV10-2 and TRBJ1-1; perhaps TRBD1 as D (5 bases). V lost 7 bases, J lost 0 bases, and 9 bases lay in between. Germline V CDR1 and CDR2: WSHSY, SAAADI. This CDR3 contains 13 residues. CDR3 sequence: CASMGQLNTEAFF. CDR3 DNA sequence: TGCGCCAGCATGGGGCAGTTGAACACTGAAGCTTTCTTT.

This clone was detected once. Written as DNA, the CDR3 is TGTGCCAGTAGAATACAGGGTTCGGGAAACACCATATATTTT. This encodes CASRIQGSGNTIYF. V is TRBV19 and J is TRBJ1-3; D perhaps matches TRBD1 (6 bases). The V gene's germline CDR1 is LNHDA and CDR2 SQIVND (reference sequence). There are 14 residues in the CDR3. V was pared by 6 bases and J by 4 bases, with 13 bases between. Full variable domain (remainder filled in from reference TRBV19 and TRBJ1-3): DGGITQSPKYLFRKEGQNVTLSCEQNLNHDAMYWYRQDPGQGLRLIYYSQIVNDFQKGDIAEGYSVSREKKESFPLTVTSAQKNPTAFYLCASRIQGSGNTIYFGEGSWLTVV.

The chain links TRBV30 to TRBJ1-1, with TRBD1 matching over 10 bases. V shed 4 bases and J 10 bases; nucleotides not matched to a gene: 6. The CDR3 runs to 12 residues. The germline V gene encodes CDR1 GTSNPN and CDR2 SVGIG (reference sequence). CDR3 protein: CAWKGTGVVAFF. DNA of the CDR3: TGTGCCTGGAAGGGGACAGGGGTGGTAGCTTTCTTT.

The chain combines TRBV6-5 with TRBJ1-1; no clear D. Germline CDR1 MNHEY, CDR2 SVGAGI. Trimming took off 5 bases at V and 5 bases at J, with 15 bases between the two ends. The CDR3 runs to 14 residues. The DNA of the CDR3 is TGTGCCAGCAGTACCTCTCCTTCAAGAACTGAAGCTTTCTTT. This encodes CASSTSPSRTEAFF.